The entry below describes one T cell receptor (beta chain). Its target antigen remains unknown. Base quality data are lacking; no much larger clone is found one base away. This sample is part of a study of T cells after yellow fever vaccination (dated by TCRdb to 2018 to 2020). With respect to the entire study: Libraries from fractions with low cell numbers were prepared with the SMART-Seq v4 Ultra Low Input RNA kit. To follow T-cell clones before and after primary and booster YFV17D yellow fever vaccination, bulk TCR alpha and beta repertoires were sequenced over time. The cohort comprised two healthy male donors, one aged 18 to 30 and one aged 30 to 40 years. Blood was drawn at multiple timepoints before and after primary and secondary immunization, with bulk PBMC replicates and cell subsets isolated. Study-wide conclusions, independent of this receptor: Compared with the primary T-cell response, the secondary T-cell response was weaker but faster, peaking on day 5 rather than day 15. A small fraction of clonotypes appeared in both the CD4 and CD8 compartments, likely as a result of convergent recombination. FACS-sorted repertoires could contain abundant contaminating clonotypes from the bulk population, so computational filtering was required. After the booster, most of the clones that had expanded following primary vaccination were detected again (almost 98% of CD4 and around 90% of CD8), which suggests that memory was broadly maintained. Because only two donors were included in the study, the extent to which the findings can be generalized is limited.

CDR1 and CDR2 (LGHNA, YSLEER) derive from the germline V gene. The CDR3 numbers 16 residues from cysteine through phenylalanine. The DNA shown is the 48-base CDR3, in frame from base 1. The germline V and J ends show losses of 1 base and 4 bases respectively, and no gene match explains 8 bases of the junction. In the paper's terms, the treatment or condition label means: live attenuated yellow fever vaccine strain. At every blood-draw timepoint, two biological replicates of bulk PBMCs were collected. PBMCs were isolated from peripheral blood using a standard Ficoll-Paque protocol. TriZol was used to extract RNA from bulk PBMCs, CD4 and CD8 fractions, and dextramer-positive and dextramer-negative fractions. TCR cDNA was synthesized by 5'RACE template switching, which introduced a universal primer site and unique molecular identifiers. cDNA synthesis was primed from both the TCR alpha and TCR beta constant segments. Libraries were amplified in two PCR steps, with sample barcodes and sequencing adapters added in the second step. Sequencing of libraries was done on Illumina HiSeq 2500 (2x100 bp) or NovaSeq (2x150 bp). The study's own analysis went as follows. MIGEC was used to demultiplex reads and collapse the reads into UMI consensus sequences, and MiXCR was used for V(D)J alignment. Vaccine-responding clonotypes were defined with edgeR using replicate PBMC samples, requiring FDR below 0.01 and a log2 fold change above 5 up to day 15. Each bulk clonotype was labeled CD4 or CD8 based on which sequenced repertoire, CD4 or CD8, contained the clonotype at higher abundance. TCRdb trimmed public reads at Q25 via fastp, called clones via MiXCR and kept in-frame beta chains. Under each unique CDR3 protein, matching rows form one entry showing the most common genes and DNA. It is TCRdb's table, rather than the study itself, that gives the V and J calls and clone size. For this sample the table gives some 500,000 distinct CDR3 sequences, of which around an eighth were detected only once. In total, the top ten clones hold more than 13% of the sample.

Here the chain combines TRBV4-3 and TRBJ2-7, with 9 junctional bases fitting TRBD2. The receptor was isolated from a man younger than 45 who received the YFV17D yellow fever vaccine. The sample was PBMCs, taken on the day of the yellow fever booster vaccination. The DNA sequence reads TGCGCCAGCAGCCAAGCGGTAGTAGCGGGAGTTTACGAGCAGTACTTC. The encoded protein is CASSQAVVAGVYEQYF.